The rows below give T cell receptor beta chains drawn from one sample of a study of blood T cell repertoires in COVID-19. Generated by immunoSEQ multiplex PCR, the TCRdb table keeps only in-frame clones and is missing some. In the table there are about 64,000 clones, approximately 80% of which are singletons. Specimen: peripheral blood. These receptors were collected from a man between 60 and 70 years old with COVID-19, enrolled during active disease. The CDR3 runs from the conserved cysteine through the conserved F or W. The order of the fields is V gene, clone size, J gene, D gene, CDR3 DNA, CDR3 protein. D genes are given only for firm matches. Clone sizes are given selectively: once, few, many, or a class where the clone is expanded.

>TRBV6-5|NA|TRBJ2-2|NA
TGTGCCAGCAGCGCGGCCGGGGTCACCGGGGAGCTGTTTTTT
CASSAAGVTGELFF
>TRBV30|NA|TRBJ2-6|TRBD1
TGTGCCTGGAGTCAGGGGGTTATCCCTGGGGCCAACGTCCTGACTTTC
CAWSQGVIPGANVLTF
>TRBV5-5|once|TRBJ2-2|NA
TGTGCCACCCAAAGGAGGGCCGGGGAGCTGTTTTTT
CATQRRAGELFF
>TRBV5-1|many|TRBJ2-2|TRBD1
TGCGCCAGCAGCGACCGGGACAGAGACACCGGGGAGCTGTTTTTT
CASSDRDRDTGELFF
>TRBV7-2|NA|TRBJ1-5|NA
TGTGCCAGCAGCTTAGGACAGATTAGCAATCAGCCCCAGCATTTT
CASSLGQISNQPQHF
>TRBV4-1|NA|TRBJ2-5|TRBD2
TGCGCCAGCAGCCAAGAAGGGAGCGGGGGGGTAGAGACCCAGTACTTC
CASSQEGSGGVETQYF
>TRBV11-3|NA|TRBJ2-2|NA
TGTGCCAGCAGTTTCGGAGGAGGGATCACCGGGGAGCTGTTTTTT
CASSFGGGITGELFF
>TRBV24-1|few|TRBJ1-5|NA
TGTGCCACCAGTGATGGGGCGCAGCCCCAGCATTTT
CATSDGAQPQHF
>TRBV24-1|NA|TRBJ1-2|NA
TGCGACAAAGAAGACCGAGACTATGGCTACACCTTC
CDKEDRDYGYTF
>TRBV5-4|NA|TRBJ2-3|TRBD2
TGTGCCAGCAGCTTAATAGCGGGGAGCACAGATACGCAGTATTTT
CASSLIAGSTDTQYF
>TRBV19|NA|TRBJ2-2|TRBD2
TGTGCCAGTAGTATCCCCGGACTAGCGACCACCGGGGAGCTGTTTTTT
CASSIPGLATTGELFF
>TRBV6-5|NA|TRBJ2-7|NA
TGTGCCAGCATTAGAAATTACGAGCAGTACTTC
CASIRNYEQYF
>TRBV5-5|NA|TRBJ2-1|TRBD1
TGTGCCAGCAGCTATCCCCGACAGGGGGCAAAAAATGAGCAGTTCTTC
CASSYPRQGAKNEQFF
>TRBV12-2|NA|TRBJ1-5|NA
TGTGCAAGTCGCCAAACCCCCCCAGAAATTGGAGGAAATCAGCCCCAGCATTTT
CASRQTPPEIGGNQPQHF
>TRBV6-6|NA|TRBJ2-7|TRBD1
TGTGCCAGCAGTTATTCTACAGGGGGCCAATCAGGCGAGCAGTACTTC
CASSYSTGGQSGEQYF
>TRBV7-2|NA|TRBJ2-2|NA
TGTGCCAGCAGTTCCCCAGCGGATATCGGGGAGCTGTTTTTT
CASSSPADIGELFF
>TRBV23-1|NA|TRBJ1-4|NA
TGCGCCAGCAGTCAATCGGAACGGGGGGGTGAAAAACTGTTTTTT
CASSQSERGGEKLFF
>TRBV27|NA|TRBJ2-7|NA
TGTGCCAGCAGTATGGCGGGGCCCTCCTACGAGCAGTACTTC
CASSMAGPSYEQYF
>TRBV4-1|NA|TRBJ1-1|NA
TGCGCCAGCAGTCCCGGGCGGGCTGAAGCTTTCTTT
CASSPGRAEAFF
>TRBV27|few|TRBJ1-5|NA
TGTGCCAGCAGTTTAAGGGGGGGGAACAATCAGCCCCAGCATTTT
CASSLRGGNNQPQHF
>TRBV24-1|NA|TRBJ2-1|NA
TGTGCCACCAGTGATTCTGGTCAGGGCCCCTCCAACAATGAGCAGTTCTTC
CATSDSGQGPSNNEQFF
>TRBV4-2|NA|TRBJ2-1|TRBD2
TGTGCCAGCAGCCAAGAATTGTTAGCGGGGGGCAATGAGCAGTTCTTC
CASSQELLAGGNEQFF
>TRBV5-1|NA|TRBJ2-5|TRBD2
TGCGCCAGCAGCCTCGGGGGGGCCGAGAAGACCCAGTACTTC
CASSLGGAEKTQYF
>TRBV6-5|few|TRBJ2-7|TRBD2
TGTGCCAGCGGCGCTAGCGGGGTCTACGAGCAGTACTTC
CASGASGVYEQYF
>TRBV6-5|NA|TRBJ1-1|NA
TGTGCCAGCAACCCCCAACGGGGTGAAGCTTTCTTT
CASNPQRGEAFF
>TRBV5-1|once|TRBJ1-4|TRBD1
TGCGCCAGCAGCTACGACAGGGGGCTTAATGAAAAACTGTTTTTT
CASSYDRGLNEKLFF
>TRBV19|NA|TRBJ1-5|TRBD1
TGTGCCAGTAGCGGACAGGGTCAGCCCCAGCATTTT
CASSGQGQPQHF
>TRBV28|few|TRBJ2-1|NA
TGTGCCAGCAGTTTTAGAGGGATGTGGAATAATGAGCAGTTCTTC
CASSFRGMWNNEQFF
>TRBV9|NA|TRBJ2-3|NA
TGTGCCAGCAGCGTAGGTATGGCCGATACGCAGTATTTT
CASSVGMADTQYF
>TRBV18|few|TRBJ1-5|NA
TGTGCCAGCTCACCACCGAGGGCCGGGGGCAATCAGCCCCAGCATTTT
CASSPPRAGGNQPQHF
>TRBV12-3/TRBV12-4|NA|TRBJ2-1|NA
TGTGCCAGCAGTTTCGCGGAGAATGAGCAGTTCTTC
CASSFAENEQFF
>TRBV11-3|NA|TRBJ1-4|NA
TGTGCCAGCAGCCAGGGACTAACGGGAAATGAAAAACTGTTTTTT
CASSQGLTGNEKLFF
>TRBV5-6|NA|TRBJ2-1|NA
TGTGCCAGCAGCTTCCCGACGCGGGGGCGTGAGCAGTTCTTC
CASSFPTRGREQFF
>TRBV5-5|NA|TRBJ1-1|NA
TGTGCCAGCAGCTTGGTCCCGGACATGAACACTGAAGCTTTCTTT
CASSLVPDMNTEAFF
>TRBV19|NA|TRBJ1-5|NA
TGTGCCAGTAGTATTGGTGGGGCACGGAGCAATCAGCCCCAGCATTTT
CASSIGGARSNQPQHF
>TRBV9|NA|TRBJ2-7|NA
TGTGCCAGCAGCGTAGACGCGGCCTCCTACGAGCAGTACTTC
CASSVDAASYEQYF
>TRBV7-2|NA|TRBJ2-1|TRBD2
TGTGCCAGCAGCTTACGACTAGCGGGAGTGTCCTACAATGAGCAGTTCTTC
CASSLRLAGVSYNEQFF
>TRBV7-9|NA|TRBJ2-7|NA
TGTGCCAGCAGCCCCCAGGGCGGTTTTTACGAGCAGTACTTC
CASSPQGGFYEQYF
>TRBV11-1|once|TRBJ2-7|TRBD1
TGTGCCAGCAGCTTGGGACAGGGTCCCTACGAGCAGTACTTC
CASSLGQGPYEQYF
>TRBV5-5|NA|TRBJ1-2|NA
TGTGCCAGCAGCTTGGGGACGGACTCCGCCTATGGCTACACCTTC
CASSLGTDSAYGYTF
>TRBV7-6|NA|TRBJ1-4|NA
TGTGCCAGTTCCCCCGAGTGGGGGAGGAATGAAAAACTGTTTTTT
CASSPEWGRNEKLFF
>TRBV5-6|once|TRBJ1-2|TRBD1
TGTGCCAGCAGCCCGGTCTTTGGACAGGGGGCTGGTGGCTACACCTTC
CASSPVFGQGAGGYTF
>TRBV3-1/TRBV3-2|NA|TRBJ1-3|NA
TGTGCCAGCACCCCCTTTCGGGGGGCTGGAAACACCATATATTTT
CASTPFRGAGNTIYF
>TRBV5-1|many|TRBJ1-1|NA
TGCGCCAGCAGCTTGGACCCCGAGGACACTGAAGCTTTCTTT
CASSLDPEDTEAFF
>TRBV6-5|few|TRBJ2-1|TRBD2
TGTGCCAGCAGGCAGACTAGCGGGGGGTACAATGAGCAGTTCTTC
CASRQTSGGYNEQFF
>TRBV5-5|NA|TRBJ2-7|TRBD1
TGTGCCACCGATCGACAGGGAAACTACGAGCAGTACTTC
CATDRQGNYEQYF
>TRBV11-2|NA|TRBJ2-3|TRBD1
TGTGCCAGCAGCGTGGACAGGGAAGTAGATACGCAGTATTTT
CASSVDREVDTQYF
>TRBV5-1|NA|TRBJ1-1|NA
TGCGCCAGCAGCTTCGGTAACACTGAAGCTTTCTTT
CASSFGNTEAFF
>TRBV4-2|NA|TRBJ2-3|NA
TGTGCCAGCAGCCAAGATTATGGGCAAGATACGCAGTATTTT
CASSQDYGQDTQYF
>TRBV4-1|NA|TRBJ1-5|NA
TGCGCCAGCAGCCAAGATCCGGACGGGGGATATAGCAATCAGCCCCAGCATTTT
CASSQDPDGGYSNQPQHF
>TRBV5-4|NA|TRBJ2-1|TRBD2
TGTGCCAGCAGCTTCGGGACTAGCGGGAGTAGCAGGGAGCAGTTCTTC
CASSFGTSGSSREQFF
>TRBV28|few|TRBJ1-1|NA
TGTGCCAGCAGTCTGAACATGGGCGAAGCTTTCTTT
CASSLNMGEAFF
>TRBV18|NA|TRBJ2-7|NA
TGTGCCAGCTCCCCCCAGGGGCACGAGCAGTACTTC
CASSPQGHEQYF
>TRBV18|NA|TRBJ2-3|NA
TGTGCCAGCTCACCACCGGGGAGGCCCCCAGATACGCAGTATTTT
CASSPPGRPPDTQYF